Sequencing of this T cell receptor (beta chain) was carried out in a study of cytomegalovirus exposure and HLA in healthy donors listed by TCRdb under 2017. Context from the whole study: An earlier analysis of 587 of the donors reported about 300 Gb of sequence data and around 110 million unique TCR beta sequences obtained from around 170 million T cells. An early release covering 550 to 700 HLA-typed donors comprised about 320 gigabases of sequencing data and about 90 million unique TCR sequences. Of the 398 genotyped donors, about 80% fell in the genetic ancestry cluster associated with self-reported Caucasian donors. The study aimed to test whether signatures of past pathogen exposure could be identified by cataloging public T cell receptors. The T cell repertoires of roughly 660 subjects were profiled by immunosequencing and related to cytomegalovirus serostatus. Besides the first cohort of approximately 670 subjects, a separate validation cohort made up of 120 different subjects was used. The study combined high-throughput TCR immunosequencing, statistical association of individual TCRs with disease status, and machine learning to predict cytomegalovirus infection status. In a later analysis, previously published TCR beta repertoires from several hundred donors were re-analyzed and high-resolution HLA genotyping was added so that TCR occurrence patterns could be studied. Rather than using new phenotypic data, the later analysis identified candidate immune exposures from TCR beta sequences and from how often those sequences occurred across donors. An earlier analysis of 500 to 650 of the donors applied high-throughput TCR beta sequencing to assess whether each TCR beta V gene segment acted as functional or pseudogenic. Donor age, sex, ethnicity and CMV serostatus were compiled together with the repertoire data. Genome-wide SNP genotypes for about 60% of the roughly 670 donors were used in a later genetic analysis, which treated that subset as a discovery cohort. Every discovery cohort repertoire had been produced on one sequencing platform. HLA typing covered class I and class II loci at four-digit resolution. The number of donors typed differed by locus, with about 629-640 for A, B, C, DRB1 and DQB1, 522 for DQA1, about 610 for DPA1, and 472 for DPB1. About five DR-DQ haplotypes were handled as single units for association and clustering because linkage in the cohort was strong. Among 300 to 450 genotyped donors of the cohort, an average of roughly 240,000 unique TCR beta nucleotide sequences were sequenced per donor, roughly a sixth of them non-productive. Study-wide findings and limitations: In a later genetic analysis, fewer N-insertions in productive TCRs were reported among donors in an Asian-associated ancestry cluster than the approximately 630-donor mean. Because some donors lacked HLA typing at each locus, the association tests relied only on the typed subset. When HLA alleles, especially DR and DQ, strongly co-occurred, TCR associations were difficult to assign to individual alleles. CMV serostatus was the only immune exposure information available for the cohort. A later analysis associated about 17,000 TCR beta sequences with specific HLA alleles at a false discovery rate of 0.05. Sequencing depth was assumed to be roughly uniform across donors in the presence/absence analyses, though that assumption may not hold. Three of the identified cytomegalovirus-associated TCR beta chains were confirmed in vitro to be specific for cytomegalovirus antigens. Linkage disequilibrium might explain the correlated functional status among segregating V segments, but an unknown experimental factor could not be excluded. V-gene and J-gene trimming of TCR beta chains was associated with a missense DCLRE1C variant in a later genetic analysis, and the association was replicated in an independent cohort. In a later analysis, several top co-occurrence clusters were reported to appear linked to parvovirus B19, influenza, CMV and Epstein-Barr virus. A later analysis found that HLA-associated TCR beta chains were more clonally expanded and had lower generation probabilities than equally common non-associated chains. Because counts were too low, more than 15 rarely observed V segments, including chromosome 9 orphons, were left out of the earlier analysis of 587 of the donors. The study listed over 150 TCR beta chains as associated with cytomegalovirus. The classifier was reported to diagnose cytomegalovirus status with high specificity and sensitivity in both the original cohort and the validation cohort. According to a later analysis, TCR association rates differed among HLA loci, with DRB1 alleles showing the most associated TCRs and HLA-C alleles showing the fewest. Broadly in line with IMGT annotations, most TCR beta V segments showed up in productive rearrangements about 87% or about 30% of the time in an earlier analysis of around 550 of the donors. The sequencing pipeline was judged likely to have produced a cluster of highly shared sequence variants as a technical artifact. A further reported finding was that TCR beta sequences accurately predicted the HLA-A and HLA-B alleles for most subjects in the first cohort. While some public TCRs were present in many individuals, most TCR sequences turned up only very rarely across donors. In this cohort, only TCR beta chains were sequenced, and detectable features were limited by the absence of alpha or paired-chain data. According to a later analysis, most CMV-associated TCR beta chains appeared to be HLA-restricted, and the HLA associations seemed to be driven largely by CMV exposure. According to the authors, the approach could potentially be generalized to other disease states and immunological phenotypes.

About this clone itself: It lacks a known antigen. Nothing much larger sits one base from this clone, and base qualities are not available.

The cohort was made up of roughly 670 healthy bone marrow donors. All cohort members were sampled while nominally healthy, although unrecorded immune exposures were likely present. The donor tested CMV seronegative, placing the donor among the roughly 400 seronegative members of the cohort. Every donor gave a peripheral blood sample, and the peripheral blood mononuclear cells from that sample were used for TCR beta sequencing. The Qiagen DNeasy Blood Extraction Kit was used to extract genomic DNA from the blood cell samples. Library prep was done by the immunoSEQ multiplex PCR assay. For the multiplex PCR, a mixture combining 60 forward primers for TCR Vbeta segments and 13 reverse primers for TCR Jbeta segments was used. The CDR3 region of rearranged TCR beta genes was amplified from genomic DNA by a multiplex PCR assay. Amplified TCR beta libraries were sequenced as 87-base-pair reads on the Illumina HiSeq System. In the authors' own workflow: Across the 640 or so repertoires, a later analysis counted some 81 million unique TCR beta chains, 9 million to 14 million of which were shared by at least two donors. Raw reads were error-corrected and collapsed into unique sequences by a nearest-neighbor algorithm in which closely related sequences were merged to remove PCR and sequencing errors. CDR3 sequences were aligned to IMGT reference sequences to assign V, D and J gene segments. For a sequence to be retained, a match of at least six nucleotides was required to both a V gene segment and a J gene segment. Rearrangements were called productive when the CDR3 lacked stop codons and stayed in frame with V and J; all others were non-productive. CDR3 was defined by IMGT convention, running from the second conserved V-encoded cysteine to the conserved J-encoded phenylalanine. The earlier analysis of approximately 500 of the donors excluded sequences that lacked an unambiguous match to a single V gene segment. An earlier analysis of around 600 of the donors classified V segments as functional when productive rearrangements were above 56.7% and as segregating when the standard deviation between donors was above 5%. To diagnose cytomegalovirus status from the catalog of TCR beta chain sequences, a statistical classification framework was built. V and J gene assignment, in a later analysis, came from comparing TCR nucleotide sequences with IMGT/GENE-DB human TR gene sequences. The TCRdist pipeline was used in a later analysis to assign CDR3 sequences and most-parsimonious VDJ recombination scenarios. In a later analysis, each TCR beta chain was defined by its CDR3 amino acid sequence together with its V-gene family, and reads without a unique V-gene family were excluded. In a later analysis, a few hundred highly shared, low-generation-probability nucleotide sequences were removed to address suspected cross-contamination and a sequencing artifact. In a later analysis, a clonal expansion index for each public chain was calculated from normalized within-repertoire ranks of inferred template counts. A later analysis computed generation probabilities with a VDJ recombination model fitted to out-of-frame rearrangements, and checked the results against IGoR. In a later analysis, hypergeometric tests were used to score TCR-TCR, TCR-HLA and TCR-CMV co-occurrence, with a repertoire-size bias correction applied to TCR pairs. To estimate false discovery rates, a later analysis permuted the HLA or CMV assignments 20 times. In a later analysis, co-occurring TCRs were grouped using DBSCAN, and TCRdist sequence similarity was added for clustering within HLA-allele-positive subsets. Repertoires with fewer than 30,000 or more than 120,000 public chains, plus five repertoires with anomalous nucleotide sharing, were excluded from co-occurrence clustering. The table was pulled from immuneACCESS by TCRdb, which kept in-frame rearrangements only. Such tables lose some clones; where checked, under half of the loss comes from unresolved V genes, and the rest has no known cause. The V and J calls and clone size come from that table; D and trimming were worked out from the DNA. The sample profile shows around 85,000 clones; about 82% of them were found once. Approximately 7.9% of the sample is taken by the ten largest.

The receptor was derived from a man younger than 40 in good health and CMV-seronegative. The source material was PBMCs.

CDR3 sequence: CASSRDNQETQYF. In nucleotide form, the sequence is TGCGCCAGCAGCAGGGACAACCAAGAGACCCAGTACTTC. This receptor chain uses TRBV5-1 and TRBJ2-5; a tentative D call is TRBD1 (6 bases match). The CDR3 runs 13 amino acids, cysteine and phenylalanine included. Only CDR3 DNA remains: 39 bases, in frame from the first base. Reading the germline V gene gives CDR1 SGHRS and CDR2 YFSETQ. V and J are truncated by 4 bases and 0 bases respectively, leaving an intervening sequence of 7 bases.